The sequence of this T cell receptor beta chain was determined in a study of blood T cell repertoires in COVID-19. Study as a whole: The samples span acute and convalescent COVID-19 from the United States, Italy and Spain.

It was during active infection that Seattle patients were enrolled and then longitudinally followed. Source study methods: Reference gene primer amplification in the assay estimated nucleated cell counts. Repertoires were generated with immunoSEQ multiplex PCR, while TCRdb's copy carries only in-frame clones and drops some. The V and J calls and clone size are taken from that table; D and trimming were inferred from the DNA. This table holds about 95,000 clones, around 90% found once. From germline, CDR1 is MGHRA and CDR2 YSYEKL. This CDR3 spans 15 amino acids. J gave up 4 bases and V 2 bases, and 3 bases lay outside the gene matches.

The receptor comes from a man in his sixties with COVID-19, enrolled during active disease. The sample consisted of peripheral blood. V usage is TRBV4-1 and J usage is TRBJ2-1; the match to TRBD1 covers 9 bases. DNA for the CDR3: TGCGCCAGCAGCCAACCCGGGACAGGGTACAATGAGCAGTTCTTC. It translates to CASSQPGTGYNEQFF.